The rows below give T cell receptor beta chains drawn from one sample of a study of CD8+CD57+ T cells in acquired aplastic anemia. MiXCR was run by TCRdb on the reads, yielding one entry per CDR3 protein. The sample contains hundreds of thousands of distinct CDR3 sequences, around 72% of which appear only once. Sequencing was performed on sorted CD4+, CD8+, or CD8+CD57+ T cells (not recorded which) from PBMCs. The receptors stem from a human donor in good health, serving as a control. The conserved cysteine and the conserved F or W are not part of the CDR3 here. Rows may omit the clone size; those that give it use once, few, many or a size class.

V	J	size	CDR3
TRBV7-2	TRBJ1-1	NA	ASSLGLTSQETQAF
TRBV2	TRBJ1-4	many	ASNQGAMGKLF
TRBV9	TRBJ1-1	NA	ASSVRRLGTDTPF
TRBV7-2	TRBJ1-1	NA	ASSRTPSGGNAC
TRBV24-1	TRBJ2-5	NA	ATSESYQETQY
TRBV7-6	TRBJ1-2	NA	ASSFRGRGRANYGYT
TRBV7-9	TRBJ1-1	NA	ASSQIGGEAF
TRBV27	TRBJ2-7	NA	ASRNAGTGHYEQY
TRBV11-3	TRBJ1-4	NA	ASSPTVTVVEKLF
TRBV7-2	TRBJ2-7	few	ASSLPDPTEHYEQY
TRBV12-3/TRBV12-4	TRBJ1-1	NA	ATSRDISSNTHAF
TRBV6-6	TRBJ2-7	many	ATLTGDRGRFYEQY
TRBV19	TRBJ1-5	NA	ASSPHRGRQA
TRBV7-3	TRBJ2-1	NA	ASSSRGLAKNGQF
TRBV2	TRBJ2-7	NA	ASGEWVGEQY
TRBV10-1	TRBJ1-2	NA	ASSDGQTYGYT
TRBV2	TRBJ2-1	NA	ASSLDWGKHTEQF
TRBV7-3	TRBJ1-1	NA	ASSLRAGQGVFFEAF
TRBV6-5	TRBJ2-7	NA	ASTQGGTSYEQY
TRBV28	TRBJ2-5	many	ASSLSTGGRETQY
TRBV7-2	TRBJ2-3	NA	ASSSTGQGYNDQQY
TRBV5-1	TRBJ1-3	many	ASSVGQALGNTIY
TRBV19	TRBJ2-7	NA	ASQLQGNSEAF
TRBV7-9	TRBJ1-4	NA	ASSAGTYSPQLF
TRBV2	TRBJ1-5	NA	ASSAVLRNQPQH
TRBV19	TRBJ2-7	few	ASSIQAGRTREQY
TRBV7-2	TRBJ1-6	NA	ASSLHVNSNEKLH
TRBV9	TRBJ2-3	NA	ASSVPSGGRTDTQY
TRBV20-1	TRBJ1-5	NA	SARDEASGDQPQH
TRBV20-1	TRBJ1-6	NA	SATPTGPNSPLH
TRBV7-6	TRBJ1-1	NA	ASSPRGGEQYVV
TRBV9	TRBJ1-1	NA	ASSEDTRDSEDF
TRBV2	TRBJ1-1	NA	ASTGKRTVNTEAF
TRBV2	TRBJ2-7	NA	ASSGGGRTSYSYEQY
TRBV7-8	TRBJ2-3	many	ASSLTGTKTQY
TRBV2	NA	NA	ASTGSSGGASGYT
TRBV20-1	TRBJ2-7	NA	SARTPGAQDREQY
TRBV9	TRBJ2-7	NA	ASSEDEGVDSSYEQY
TRBV20-1	TRBJ1-1	many	SARGTAGMDTEAF
TRBV11-2	TRBJ1-2	many	ASSLDGYGYT